Listed here are 21 T cell receptor beta chains from one sample, sequenced in a study of T cells after yellow fever vaccination. TCRdb passed the 5' RACE reads through MiXCR, listing each CDR3 protein once. The sample records around 320,000 distinct CDR3 sequences, 3.5% to 5% being singletons. Specimen: PBMCs, collected 15 days after the yellow fever booster vaccination. These receptors originate from a man younger than 30 who received the YFV17D yellow fever vaccine.

The V gene is TRBV7-9, the J gene TRBJ2-2; 8 bases line up with TRBD1. CDR1 and CDR2 from the germline V gene are SEHNR and FQNEAQ (reference sequence). The CDR3 runs to 15 residues. J was trimmed by 1 base and V by 6 bases; bases with no gene match: 4. CDR3 in amino acids: CASRAGQGNTGELFF. The DNA for the CDR3 is TGTGCCAGCAGAGCCGGACAGGGGAACACCGGGGAGCTGTTTTTT.

The chain employs TRBV2 and TRBJ2-3; weak D call: TRBD1 (5 bases). The V and J ends lost 9 bases and 0 bases respectively, with 13 bases between them. Germline V gene lookup returns CDR1 SNHLY and CDR2 FYNNEI. The CDR3 is made up of 14 amino acids. The DNA of the CDR3 is TGTGCCAGTCTAGACAGCCCTAGCACAGATACGCAGTATTTT. Its translation is CASLDSPSTDTQYF.

The sample holds many counts of this clonotype. This chain connects TRBV3-1 to TRBJ2-7, with D hard to call. The CDR3 contains 13 residues. Per the germline V gene, CDR1 is LGHDT and CDR2 is YNNKEL (reference sequence). V was pared by 4 bases and J by 0 bases, with 7 bases between. The CDR3 sequence is CASSLSTSYEQYF. For the CDR3, the DNA is TGTGCCAGCAGCCTGTCGACCTCCTACGAGCAGTACTTC.

This chain joins TRBV21-1 and TRBJ1-1. TRBV21-1 is termed a pseudogene. The CDR3 loop spans 12 amino acids. CDR3 DNA sequence: TGTGCCAGCAGCAAAGGATGGGGAGGCGCTTTCTTT. It yields the protein CASSKGWGGAFF.

CDR3 in DNA: TGTGCCAGCAGCTTGCGTCATGGCTACACCTTC. It codes for CASSLRHGYTF. The rearrangement links TRBV7-2 to TRBJ1-2; D gene unclear. V lost 3 bases and J 6 bases, leaving 5 bases between the germline ends. Germline CDR1 SGHTA, CDR2 FQGNSA. The CDR3 is 11 amino acids.

The rearrangement uses TRBV7-2 and TRBJ1-2, with D possibly TRBD1 on 6 matching bases. Germline V gene lookup returns CDR1 SGHTA and CDR2 FQGNSA. There are 15 residues in the CDR3. V lost 5 bases to trimming and J lost 2 bases, with 15 bases between them. Written as DNA, the CDR3 is TGTGCCAGCAGCCCCCAGGGGACGTTAAACTATGGCTACACCTTC. This codes for CASSPQGTLNYGYTF.

This clonotype was seen a handful of times. The chain links TRBV4-2 to TRBJ2-4; no reliable D call. Per the germline V gene, CDR1 is LGHNA and CDR2 is YNFKEQ. CDR3 length: 16 residues. The germline V and J ends were trimmed by 4 bases and 0 bases, with 13 bases remaining between them. CDR3 in DNA: TGTGCCAGCAGCCCCCTCTCGGACCTAGCCAAAAACATTCAGTACTTC. Its translation: CASSPLSDLAKNIQYF.

In its sample, this clonotype was seen many times. The chain recombines TRBV7-2 with TRBJ1-2; D is possibly TRBD1 (6 bases). V lost 5 bases and J 5 bases, leaving 15 bases between the germline ends. CDR1 is SGHTA, CDR2 FQGNSA, per germline. The CDR3 is made up of 14 amino acids. The CDR3 DNA reads as TGTGCCAGCAGCCTGCGACAGGCAGGGTATGGCTACACCTTC. Amino acid sequence: CASSLRQAGYGYTF.

This clonotype was seen at least ten times. One end of the junction fails to match germline, which may point to a read error. The rearrangement joins TRBV20-1 to TRBJ1-6; unclear D gene. The CDR3 length is 12 residues. The germline V gene encodes CDR1 DFQATT and CDR2 SNEGSKA (reference sequence). The CDR3 coding sequence is TGCAGTGCTAGAGCCTGGGATTCACCCCTCCATTTT. Translating it yields CSARAWDSPLHF.

The CDR3 reads CASSRTRGINEKLFF. In DNA, the CDR3 is TGTGCCAGCAGCCGTACCAGGGGAATTAACGAAAAACTGTTTTTT. This chain connects TRBV11-2 to TRBJ1-4, with D maybe TRBD1 (6 bases). With 5 bases removed from V and 8 bases from J, the gap between germline ends came to 18 bases. Germline V gives CDR1 SGHAT, CDR2 FQNNGV. CDR3 size: 15 residues.

This clonotype occurred a few times. CDR3 loop: CASTNRQGTDTQYF. DNA for the CDR3: TGTGCCAGCACCAACCGACAGGGGACAGATACGCAGTATTTT. The genes are TRBV7-2 and TRBJ2-3; TRBD1 agrees at 8 bases. This CDR3 spans 14 amino acids. Germline lookup yields CDR1 SGHTA and CDR2 FQGNSA. Trimming cost V 7 bases and J 3 bases; bases outside gene matches: 6.

This clonotype was seen ten or more times. The chain is built from TRBV4-2 and TRBJ2-5; D may be TRBD2 (5 bases). The ends were cut back, 1 base at V and 7 bases at J, with 16 bases in the middle. Germline CDR1 is LGHNA and CDR2 is YNFKEQ. The CDR3 runs 15 residues. Here the CDR3 DNA reads TGTGCCAGCAGCCAAGGGGGAGATACTGTGGTGACCCAGTACTTC. As protein: CASSQGGDTVVTQYF.

The sample holds a few counts of this clonotype. This sequence joins TRBV11-2 and TRBJ2-7, with D tentatively TRBD2 (5 bases). This CDR3 comprises 14 residues. The germline V gene has CDR1 SGHAT and CDR2 FQNNGV. The germline V and J ends were trimmed by 7 bases and 7 bases, with 20 bases remaining between them. The DNA for the CDR3 is TGTGCCAGCACCAGAGGAAGGCCGTGGGAGGAGCAGTACTTC. Translated: CASTRGRPWEEQYF.

This clonotype has ten or more counts. The chain joins TRBV7-2 to TRBJ2-1, with 7 bases matching TRBD2. Germline trimming cut 2 bases from V and 9 bases from J; bases unmatched to any gene: 7. This CDR3 comprises 14 residues. From germline, CDR1 is SGHTA and CDR2 FQGNSA. The CDR3 loop reads CASSLSLGGFEQFF. Here the CDR3 DNA reads TGTGCCAGCAGCTTATCCCTCGGGGGGTTTGAGCAGTTCTTC.

This clonotype was seen repeatedly, ten times or more. V is TRBV10-3 and J is TRBJ1-1; 7 bases fit TRBD1. Germline V gene sequence: CDR1 ENHRY, CDR2 SYGVKD. V gave up 4 bases and J gave up 3 bases; unmatched junction bases: 8. The CDR3 is made up of 15 amino acids. This chain's CDR3 is CAISGQGKRDTEAFF. In nucleotides, the CDR3 is TGTGCCATCAGTGGACAGGGAAAGCGGGACACTGAAGCTTTCTTT.

The rearrangement links TRBV5-1 to TRBJ2-5; D assignment may be TRBD1 or TRBD2 (5 bases each). The V gene's germline CDR1 is SGHRS and CDR2 YFSETQ. The germline V and J ends were trimmed by 4 bases and 5 bases, with 12 bases remaining between them. This CDR3 is built from 13 residues. CDR3 nucleotide sequence: TGCGCCAGCAGCCCGGGACCAAGGGAGACCCAGTACTTC. It is translated as CASSPGPRETQYF.

In its sample, this clonotype was seen many times. J is TRBJ2-3 and V is TRBV9; TRBD2 matches at 13 bases. This CDR3 is 16 amino acids long. The germline V gene has CDR1 SGDLS and CDR2 YYNGEE. V gave up 4 bases and J gave up 6 bases; unmatched junction bases: 8. The CDR3 nucleotides read TGTGCCAGCAGCCCTCGACTAGCGGGGGGTTGGGATACGCAGTATTTT. This codes for CASSPRLAGGWDTQYF.

This clonotype was detected many times. The V gene is TRBV6-2 or TRBV6-3, the J gene TRBJ1-5; 8 nucleotides align to TRBD1. CDR1 is MNHEY and CDR2 is SVGEGT in the germline V gene. Trimming removed 6 bases from V and 2 bases from J; junction bases left unmatched: 6. The CDR3 loop spans 15 amino acids. The CDR3 DNA reads as TGTGCCAGCAGCGGGACAGGTTGGGGCAATCAGCCCCAGCATTTT. Translating it yields CASSGTGWGNQPQHF.

The rearrangement uses TRBV2 and TRBJ2-7; the match to TRBD2 covers 9 bases. The CDR3 totals 16 residues. Per the germline V gene, CDR1 is SNHLY and CDR2 is FYNNEI. V lost 3 bases, J lost 4 bases, and 10 bases stayed unmatched. The CDR3 region has the DNA TGTGCCAGCAGTGACTACGCGGGGGGGCGTCTATACGAGCAGTACTTC. It specifies CASSDYAGGRLYEQYF.

This clonotype was seen a handful of times. V usage is TRBV20-1 and J usage is TRBJ2-1; D unresolved. The V gene's germline CDR1 is DFQATT and CDR2 SNEGSKA (reference sequence). Trimming left V 5 bases short and J 8 bases short, with 16 bases between. This CDR3 has 13 residues. The CDR3 coding sequence is TGCAGTGCTCGGTGGGCTAGATCTTATGAGCAGTTCTTC. Amino acid sequence: CSARWARSYEQFF.

The rearrangement uses TRBV5-1 and TRBJ2-3; 7 bases map to TRBD2. Germline V gene sequence: CDR1 SGHRS, CDR2 YFSETQ. V was clipped by 3 bases and J by 5 bases; unmatched bases: 12. The CDR3 sequence is 16 residues long. DNA of the CDR3: TGCGCCAGCAGCTCATTCGCTGGTGGGGGGGAAGATACGCAGTATTTT. It encodes CASSSFAGGGEDTQYF.